The text below deals with one TCR beta chain. Its target is unknown. TCRdb re-called the multiplex PCR reads with MiXCR, one entry per CDR3 protein. This table has about 13,000 distinct CDR3 sequences, 62% appearing once. The sample is drawn from a study of breast tumors, draining lymph nodes, adjacent tissues. Study-level findings and limits: The data were judged consistent with most tumor T cells coming from lymph node and expanding in tumor. The lymph node origin of tumor T cells was framed as consistent with a hypothesis, not demonstrated. Luminal-like breast cancer showed significantly greater tumor-nontumor repertoire similarity than basal-like breast cancer did. Compared with lymph nodes, tumors were less diverse; compared with nontumor tissue, more.

The sequence was obtained from a female donor with breast cancer. Some clones in this sample may be carry-over from other donors' samples. Sequencing was carried out using tumor-adjacent breast tissue.

This CDR3 reads CASKSSTSSGGTSPSYNEQFF. CDR3 nucleotide sequence: TGCGCCAGCAAGTCATCTACCAGCAGCGGGGGGACTAGCCCTTCCTACAATGAGCAGTTCTTC. This chain uses TRBV5-1 with TRBJ2-1, with 9 nucleotides matching TRBD2. With 6 bases clipped from V and 1 base from J, the junction kept 23 bases outside the gene matches. CDR3 length equals 21 residues. Germline values: CDR1 SGHRS, CDR2 YFSETQ.